This T cell receptor (beta chain) is from a study of cytomegalovirus exposure and HLA in healthy donors. Primers for the PCR totalled 60 Vbeta and 13 Jbeta. Assay: immunoSEQ multiplex PCR; the TCRdb copy retains only in-frame clones and omits some. The sample carries about 120,000 clones, around 80% recorded once. The sequenced sample was PBMCs. The sequence was collected from a woman aged 18-29 years in good health and CMV-seronegative.

Here the CDR3 reads CASSVGEVDGVNTEAFF. As DNA, the CDR3 is TGTGCCAGCAGCGTAGGAGAGGTAGACGGAGTGAACACTGAAGCTTTCTTT. The chain joins TRBV9 to TRBJ1-1; D unclear. This CDR3 region has 17 residues. CDR1 and CDR2 from the germline V gene are SGDLS and YYNGEE. V lost 0 bases and J lost 0, with 15 bases in between.